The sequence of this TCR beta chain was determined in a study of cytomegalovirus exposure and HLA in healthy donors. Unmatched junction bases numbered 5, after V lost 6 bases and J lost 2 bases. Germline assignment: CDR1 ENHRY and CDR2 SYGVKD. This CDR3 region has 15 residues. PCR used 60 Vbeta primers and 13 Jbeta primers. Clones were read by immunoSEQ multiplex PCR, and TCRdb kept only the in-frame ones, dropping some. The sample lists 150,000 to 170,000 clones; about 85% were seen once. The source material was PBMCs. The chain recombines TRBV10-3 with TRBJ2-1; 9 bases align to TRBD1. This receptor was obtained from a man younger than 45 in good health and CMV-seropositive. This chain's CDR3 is CAIRGQGGTYNEQFF. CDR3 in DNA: TGTGCCATCAGGGGACAGGGTGGGACCTACAATGAGCAGTTCTTC.